The TCR beta chain under discussion was sequenced for a study of cytomegalovirus exposure and HLA in healthy donors. Study-level information: The platform used for the roughly 130 validation repertoires matched that of the approximately 670 first-cohort repertoires, a later analysis reported. Broader study findings: The authors listed 150 to 200 TCR beta chains as cytomegalovirus-associated. One later analysis, an examination of the 100 to 150 validation repertoires, found that first-cohort TCR clusters tended to co-occur in them.

Using immunoSEQ multiplex PCR, the repertoire was profiled, and TCRdb retains in-frame clones only, with some absent. The sample shows under 85,000 clones, around 94% of them seen only once. The donors formed part of the 120-subject validation cohort, distinct from the roughly 660-subject first cohort. The CDR3 runs to 15 residues. CDR1 and CDR2 (germline): SGHDN, FVKESK. V lost 1 base and J lost 7, with 16 bases in between. On this clone: Its specificity is not known.

This chain joins TRBV14 and TRBJ1-1, with D uncertain. Material for sequencing was PBMCs. This receptor was taken from a woman aged 18-29 years in good health and CMV-seronegative. The CDR3 coding sequence is TGTGCCAGCAGCCAAGGGACCGGACTCGCCGTTGAAGCTTTCTTT. Amino acid sequence: CASSQGTGLAVEAFF.